What follows is one TCR beta chain and its context. Its antigen is not yet known. Qualities for individual bases were not recorded, and no much larger clone is one base off. Ficoll-Paque density gradient centrifugation was used to isolate PBMCs. This sample was taken from a study of T-cell memory formation after mild COVID-19 (dated by TCRdb to the early 2020s). Regarding the research as a whole: Most TCR sequence clusters were specific to one of the two donors. T-cell clones expanding and contracting after mild COVID-19 in two donors were tracked by longitudinal TCRalpha and TCRbeta repertoire sequencing. Two young, previously healthy adult volunteers made up the cohort, one male and one female. The research as a whole found: The second-wave clones that peaked on day 37 were not confirmed to be SARS-CoV-2 specific. From day 15 to 85, contracting clones showed balanced CD4/CD8 phenotypes, whereas a second wave of clones that expanded from day 15 to 37 leaned towards CD4+. The detection of some responding clones in pre-infection memory suggests that pre-existing cross-reactive memory T cells joined the SARS-CoV-2 response. Only a couple of mild cases were covered in the study, and larger cohorts including severe cases with pre-infection samples were considered necessary. Contracting CD4+ clones were located mainly in the CM and EM memory subsets, whereas CD8+ clones were found to be enriched in EMRA.

TCRdb names Illumina NovaSeq 6000 as the instrument used. TCRalpha and TCRbeta cDNA libraries were constructed by 5'RACE with constant-segment primers, with sample barcodes and unique molecular identifiers being introduced. RNA was extracted from every sample with Trizol reagent. Amplification of the libraries took two PCR steps, and the second step added a second sample barcode plus Illumina TruSeq adapters. Sequencing of the libraries was done on an Illumina NovaSeq, producing 2 x 150 bp paired-end reads. Regarding the original processing steps: Reads were demultiplexed and collapsed into UMI-guided consensus sequences with migec v1.2.7. With mixcr v2.1.11, UMI consensuses were aligned to TRA and TRB V and J templates and assembled into clonotypes. A clonotype was counted as expanded or contracted only when both edgeR and NoisET called the clonotype significant, with the noise models trained on biological replicates. edgeR calls used a false discovery rate-adjusted p below 0.01 and a log2 fold-change threshold of 1. As an exploratory analysis of dynamics, max-normalized trajectories of the 1000 most abundant clonotypes were examined by PCA with hierarchical clustering. The CD4 or CD8 phenotype of responding clones was assigned using the separately sequenced CD4+ and CD8+ repertoires. TCRdb took the public reads, trimmed them with fastp at Q25, ran MiXCR for clone calling and kept in-frame beta chains. Each CDR3 protein gets just one entry, which takes the most common genes and DNA from the rows behind it. The V and J calls shown here were made by TCRdb, not taken from the authors' results. This sample is represented by hundreds of thousands of distinct CDR3 sequences; over 15% of them were singletons. The ten largest clones take up about 22% of the sample.

The clonotype originates from a man aged 18 to 29 who had mild COVID-19 (a few samples of this study predate the infection). The sample titles of this study are shuffled in the database, so cell type and time point are left out; the donor was told from shared clones. The source material was PBMCs or a T cell subset sorted from them (not recorded which).

This receptor carries the CDR3 CASSPPRGYTGELFF. Read as DNA, the sequence is TGTGCCAGCAGTCCCCCGCGGGGGTACACCGGGGAGCTGTTTTTT. This receptor chain uses TRBV6-2 or TRBV6-3 and TRBJ2-2; 7 bases in the middle match TRBD2. The CDR3 holds 15 amino acids from the cysteine to the phenylalanine. Of the read, only the CDR3 DNA is kept; its 45 bases are in frame from base 1. CDR1 and CDR2 are read off the germline V gene as MNHEY and SVGEGT. The junction shows trimming of 5 bases on V and 3 bases on J, and the gene matches do not reach 6 bases of it.